These 22 T cell receptor beta chains were sequenced from one sample in a study of blood T cell repertoires in COVID-19 (TCRdb year 2020). The library relied on the immunoSEQ multiplex PCR assay. Sourced from immuneACCESS, this table was stored by TCRdb with only in-frame sequences that have V and J called. A share of the clones is absent; for the studies checked, an unresolved V gene accounts for under half, and the remainder has no known explanation. The sample data list 150,000 to 200,000 clones, and approximately 83% of these were observed just once. Jointly, the top ten make up 6.5% to 9% of the sample. The source material was peripheral blood. The receptors were sampled from a woman aged 40 to 55 with COVID-19, enrolled during active disease.

The rearrangement uses TRBV29-1 and TRBJ1-1, with D possibly TRBD1 on 5 matching bases. The V end lost 5 bases, the J end lost 2 bases, and 9 bases lay between the germline ends. CDR1 and CDR2 (germline): SQVTM, ANQGSEA. The CDR3 length is 12 residues. The CDR3 protein is CSVIRENTEAFF. CDR3 bases: TGCAGCGTTATCAGGGAAAACACTGAAGCTTTCTTT.

Here the CDR3 reads CATSDLSGAGGEPLHF. CDR3 bases: TGTGCCACCAGTGATTTGTCTGGTGCAGGGGGAGAGCCCCTCCACTTT. V is TRBV24-1 and J is TRBJ1-6; 7 nucleotides match TRBD1. The V gene end was trimmed by 0 bases and the J gene end by 13 bases; junction bases not matched to a gene: 11. The CDR3 consists of 16 residues. The germline gives CDR1 KGHDR, CDR2 SFDVKD.

The chain has TRBV24-1 and TRBJ2-1; D unclear. The germline V gene has CDR1 KGHDR and CDR2 SFDVKD. Trimming took off 6 bases at V and 2 bases at J, with 4 bases between the two ends. This CDR3 spans 12 amino acids. As DNA, the CDR3 is TGTGCCACCAGTCGGGCCTACAATGAGCAGTTCTTC. Its protein is CATSRAYNEQFF.

The genes are TRBV19 and TRBJ1-3; TRBD1 aligns across 7 bases. CDR1 is LNHDA, CDR2 SQIVND, per germline (reference sequence). CDR3 length: 14 residues. Losses at the gene ends were 5 bases for V and 8 bases for J; bases not matched to a gene: 9. The CDR3 is CASSRGGLRDTIYF. The DNA for the CDR3 is TGTGCCAGTAGTCGAGGGGGCCTCAGGGACACCATATATTTT.

The genes are TRBV2 and TRBJ1-2; 9 bases match TRBD1. The CDR3 spans 12 residues. Trimming cost V 8 bases and J 4 bases; bases outside gene matches: 2. Germline CDR1 reads SNHLY; CDR2 reads FYNNEI. This CDR3 reads CASATGGYGYTF. The CDR3 nucleotides are TGTGCCAGCGCGACAGGGGGCTATGGCTACACCTTC. Full variable domain (rest looked up from reference TRBV2 and TRBJ1-2): EPEVTQTPSHQVTQMGQEVILRCVPISNHLYFYWYRQILGQKVEFLVSFYNNEISEKSEIFDDQFSVERPDGSNFTLKIRSTKLEDSAMYFCASATGGYGYTFGSGTRLTVV.

The chain uses TRBV7-3 and TRBJ2-7; tentatively, D is TRBD2 (6 bases). Trimming took off 2 bases at V and 3 bases at J, with 14 bases between the two ends. The CDR3 is 15 amino acids. Per the germline V gene, CDR1 is SGHTA and CDR2 is FQGTGA. The CDR3: CASSLGGLGDYEQYF. The CDR3 DNA reads TGTGCCAGCAGCTTAGGGGGACTGGGCGACTACGAGCAGTACTTC.

This chain connects TRBV10-3 to TRBJ1-5; D unclear. The CDR3 totals 15 residues. Trimming pared 0 bases from V and 0 bases from J, leaving 6 bases between. From germline, CDR1 is ENHRY and CDR2 SYGVKD. The CDR3 reads CAISESLNSNQPQHF. For the CDR3, the DNA is TGTGCCATCAGTGAGTCCCTTAATAGCAATCAGCCCCAGCATTTT.

This clone was counted between two and nine times. This chain uses TRBV19 with TRBJ2-7; a possible D gene is TRBD2 (5 bases). CDR1 and CDR2 from the germline V gene are LNHDA and SQIVND (reference sequence). This CDR3 is built from 13 residues. The ends were cut back, 2 bases at V and 6 bases at J, with 11 bases in the middle. CDR3 in DNA: TGTGCCAGTAGTATAACGGCGGGCAGCGAGCAGTACTTC. Translated: CASSITAGSEQYF.

V and J are TRBV11-2 and TRBJ1-6, with 8 positions matching TRBD1. CDR3 length equals 14 residues. J was trimmed by 5 bases and V by 5 bases; bases with no gene match: 2. Germline loops: CDR1 SGHAT, CDR2 FQNNGV. The CDR3 DNA sequence: TGTGCCAGCAGCCTGGGACAGGATAATTCACCCCTCCACTTT. Translated, it gives CASSLGQDNSPLHF.

The V and J genes are TRBV19 and TRBJ2-1, with D tentatively TRBD2 (6 bases). The CDR3 is 16 residues long. Trimming stripped 5 bases from V and 10 bases from J, with 24 bases between. CDR1 is LNHDA, CDR2 SQIVND, per germline (reference sequence). This CDR3 reads CASSSVSGLFVGEQFF. The CDR3 region has the DNA TGTGCCAGTAGTTCGGTGAGCGGGCTCTTTGTCGGCGAGCAGTTCTTC.

This chain uses TRBV29-1 with TRBJ1-1, with 10 nucleotides matching TRBD1. This CDR3 has 15 amino acids. Germline-derived CDR1 and CDR2 are SQVTM and ANQGSEA. V shed 1 base, J shed 3 bases, and the junction held 5 bases outside the gene matches. CDR3 DNA: TGCAGCGTTGAAGTTCCGGGACAGGGGTACACTGAAGCTTTCTTT. This encodes CSVEVPGQGYTEAFF.

The CDR3 nucleotides are TGTGCCATCGGGACAGGGGCTCCCAATCAGCCCCAGCATTTT. This translates into CAIGTGAPNQPQHF. The rearrangement uses TRBV7-9 and TRBJ1-5; 10 positions match TRBD1. Trimming cost V 10 bases and J 3 bases; bases outside gene matches: 6. There are 14 residues in the CDR3. Germline lookup yields CDR1 SEHNR and CDR2 FQNEAQ (reference sequence).

The rearrangement links TRBV18 to TRBJ2-1, with 9 bases that match TRBD1. V lost 7 bases and J lost 7; bases outside the gene matches: 8. Germline CDR1 reads KGHSH; CDR2 reads LQKENI. This CDR3 spans 14 amino acids. The CDR3 spells CASLTGTGRNEQFF. Here the CDR3 DNA reads TGTGCCAGCTTAACCGGGACAGGGAGGAATGAGCAGTTCTTC.

In its sample, this clone was seen once. This sequence joins TRBV18 and TRBJ1-2; D not resolved. V was trimmed by 6 bases and J by 4 bases, leaving 12 bases between them. This CDR3 comprises 13 residues. The germline gives CDR1 KGHSH, CDR2 LQKENI. CDR3 in DNA: TGTGCCAGCTCCCGGACGGGAATCTATGGCTACACCTTC. This sequence encodes CASSRTGIYGYTF.

This chain connects TRBV28 to TRBJ2-5; maybe TRBD2 (5 bases). Germline CDR1 MDHEN, CDR2 SYDVKM. V lost 1 base to trimming and J lost 0 bases, with 9 bases between them. The CDR3 loop spans 15 amino acids. The CDR3 reads CASSLLNGDQETQYF. Here the CDR3 DNA reads TGTGCCAGCAGTTTATTAAACGGGGACCAAGAGACCCAGTACTTC.

The chain links TRBV2 to TRBJ2-5; D possibly corresponds to TRBD1 (6 bases). The CDR3 covers 14 residues. Trimming took 4 bases from V and 1 from J, leaving 10 bases between them. CDR1 is SNHLY, CDR2 FYNNEI, per germline. DNA of the CDR3: TGTGCCAGCAGTGTAGTCAGGGGCCAAGAGACCCAGTACTTC. Translated, it gives CASSVVRGQETQYF. The whole variable domain, filled in from reference TRBV2 and TRBJ2-5, reads EPEVTQTPSHQVTQMGQEVILRCVPISNHLYFYWYRQILGQKVEFLVSFYNNEISEKSEIFDDQFSVERPDGSNFTLKIRSTKLEDSAMYFCASSVVRGQETQYFGPGTRLLVL.

This rearrangement joins TRBV25-1 to TRBJ1-6, with a weak D call TRBD1 (5 bases). The CDR3 is made up of 15 amino acids. Trimming took off 5 bases at V and 8 bases at J, with 16 bases between the two ends. Looked up from germline, CDR1 is MGHDK and CDR2 is SYGVNS. The CDR3: CASSIRDRKYSPLHF. CDR3 DNA: TGTGCCAGCAGTATCCGAGACAGAAAATATTCACCCCTCCACTTT.

The V call is TRBV7-9, the J call TRBJ2-7; D perhaps matches TRBD2 (6 bases). The CDR3 contains 14 residues. Trimming stripped 7 bases from V and 7 bases from J, with 20 bases between. Germline values: CDR1 SEHNR, CDR2 FQNEAQ (reference sequence). DNA for the CDR3: TGTGCCAGCACCGCCGGGACTCCCGTTGGAGAGCAGTACTTC. Translated, it gives CASTAGTPVGEQYF.

This chain links TRBV5-4 with TRBJ2-5; 11 positions match TRBD2. Germline CDR1 is SGHNT and CDR2 is YYREEE (reference sequence). CDR3 length: 14 residues. V was pared by 6 bases and J by 2 bases, with 3 bases of the junction left unmatched. CDR3 residues: CASTSGGLQETQYF. CDR3 bases: TGTGCCAGCACTAGCGGGGGGCTTCAAGAGACCCAGTACTTC.

CDR3 region: CASSEQGAYSYEQYF. Here the CDR3 DNA reads TGTGCCAGCAGCGAACAGGGGGCTTACTCCTACGAGCAGTACTTC. The chain links TRBV7-3 to TRBJ2-7, with 9 positions matching TRBD1. Unmatched junction bases numbered 5, after V lost 5 bases and J lost 0 bases. From germline, CDR1 is SGHTA and CDR2 FQGTGA. The CDR3 consists of 15 residues.

The CDR3 DNA reads TGTGCCAGCATGGCAGCGGACACAGATACGCAGTATTTT. Translated: CASMAADTDTQYF. This chain links TRBV27 with TRBJ2-3, with D possibly TRBD2 on 5 matching bases. V was shortened by 7 bases and J by 2 bases, with 10 bases between the two germline ends. The germline V gene encodes CDR1 MNHEY and CDR2 SMNVEV (reference sequence). This CDR3 comprises 13 residues.

This clone was observed once. V usage is TRBV24-1 and J usage is TRBJ2-3; D gene unclear. Germline CDR1 KGHDR, CDR2 SFDVKD. Trimming shortened V by 3 bases and J by 2 bases, and 14 bases separated the two germline ends. This CDR3 has 16 amino acids. CDR3 DNA sequence: TGTGCCACCAGTGATCCCCCTGATCAGGACACAGATACGCAGTATTTT. Amino acid sequence: CATSDPPDQDTDTQYF.